The 9 T cell receptor beta chains given below trace back to one sample, sequenced in a study of T cells in Graves' hyperthyroidism and ophthalmopathy. Amplified TCR beta CDR3 regions derived from RNA transcripts. First-round RT-PCR with HTBI primers amplified the TCR CDR3 region. TCRdb called the multiplex PCR reads again in MiXCR, with one record for every CDR3 protein. Of 300,000 to 450,000 distinct CDR3 sequences listed, about 15% are singletons. The material sequenced was blood. Every receptor here comes from a woman aged 55-70 years with Graves' hyperthyroidism.

This chain joins TRBV11-2 and TRBJ2-2, with TRBD2 matching over 8 bases. Trimming took 5 bases from V and 4 from J; bases not matched to a gene: 12. The CDR3 covers 17 residues. Germline CDR1 is SGHAT and CDR2 is FQNNGV. CDR3 region: CASSVGVQAGVTGELFF. In nucleotides, the CDR3 is TGTGCCAGCAGCGTAGGGGTTCAAGCGGGAGTCACCGGGGAGCTGTTTTTT. Combining the CDR3 with reference TRBV11-2 and TRBJ2-2 gives the whole variable domain EAGVAQSPRYKIIEKRQSVAFWCNPISGHATLYWYQQILGQGPKLLIQFQNNGVVDDSQLPKDRFSAERLKGVDSTLKIQPAKLEDSAVYLCASSVGVQAGVTGELFFGEGSRLTVL.

This clonotype was detected only a few times. The chain uses TRBV6-4 and TRBJ2-2; a weak D match, TRBD2 (6 bases). The CDR3 consists of 14 residues. The V gene's germline CDR1 is MRHNA and CDR2 SNTAGT. Trimming removed 7 bases from V and 0 bases from J, with 9 bases in between. Written as DNA, the CDR3 is TGTGCCAGCATGGGGACTTCGAACACCGGGGAGCTGTTTTTT. It is translated as CASMGTSNTGELFF.

In its sample, this clonotype was seen a few times. The junction does not match germline at one end; this may be a read error. This chain connects TRBV15 to TRBJ1-5; a weak D match, TRBD1 (5 bases). This CDR3 contains 14 residues. CDR1 is LNHNV and CDR2 is YYDKDF in the germline V gene (reference sequence). For the CDR3, the DNA is TGTGCCACCAGAGTCCGGGGGACCGGGCAGCCCCGGCATTTT. Its protein is CATRVRGTGQPRHF.

The sample holds many counts of this clonotype. This chain uses TRBV3-1 with TRBJ2-5, with D perhaps matching TRBD1 (5 bases). Germline V lookup: CDR1 LGHDT, CDR2 YNNKEL (reference sequence). CDR3 length equals 14 residues. V gave up 4 bases and J gave up 4 bases, with 13 bases separating them. The CDR3 DNA sequence: TGTGCCAGCAGCCGCGCGACAGAAGGAGAGACCCAGTACTTC. The encoded protein is CASSRATEGETQYF.

This clonotype was seen repeatedly, ten times or more. The genes are TRBV5-4 and TRBJ2-1; D is ambiguous. CDR1 and CDR2 from the germline V gene are SGHNT and YYREEE (reference sequence). There are 14 residues in the CDR3. Trimming removed 0 bases from V and 7 bases from J, with 11 bases in between. CDR3 in amino acids: CASSLDPTGNEQFF. In nucleotides, the CDR3 is TGTGCCAGCAGCTTGGATCCCACCGGGAATGAGCAGTTCTTC.

The chain links TRBV7-2 to TRBJ2-5, with D unresolved. The CDR3 length is 13 residues. Trimming removed 5 bases at V and 5 bases at J, with 12 bases between. In germline, CDR1 is SGHTA, CDR2 FQGNSA. Here the CDR3 DNA reads TGTGCCAGCAGCCTCCTTTCTGGGGAGACCCAGTACTTC. Residues: CASSLLSGETQYF.

This clonotype was recorded a few times. A read error may explain this, as a much larger clone is one base away. The CDR3 end shows no conserved phenylalanine or tryptophan, and so a read error is likely. This sequence joins TRBV12-3 or TRBV12-4 and TRBJ1-5; the D gene is possibly TRBD1 (6 bases). V was shortened by 6 bases and J by 1 base, with 10 bases between the two germline ends. The CDR3 contains 14 residues. The CDR3 loop reads CASSQGQSNQPQHS. CDR3 nucleotides: TGTGCCAGCAGCCAAGGACAGAGCAATCAGCCCCAGCATTCT.

This clonotype came up many times. This chain joins TRBV6-1 and TRBJ2-5; 7 bases are a match to TRBD2. This CDR3 comprises 12 residues. Germline-derived CDR1 and CDR2 are MNHNS and SASEGT. Germline trimming cut 6 bases from V and 8 bases from J; bases unmatched to any gene: 6. The CDR3 sequence: CASRGGGGTQYF. The CDR3 bases are TGTGCCAGCAGGGGGGGGGGAGGAACCCAGTACTTC.

This clonotype was recorded at least ten times. The CDR3 bases are TGTGCCAGCAGCCAAGAGGTGGGGACATTCGGGGCTTTCTTT. This gives the protein CASSQEVGTFGAFF. The V gene is TRBV3-1, the J gene TRBJ1-1, with a tentative D call TRBD1 (6 bases). V was clipped by 0 bases and J by 11 bases, with 16 bases between them. The CDR3 runs to 14 residues. From germline, CDR1 is LGHDT and CDR2 YNNKEL (reference sequence).